These T cell receptor beta chains were read from a single sample in a study of blood T cells in healthy people across ages. TCRdb called the 5' RACE reads again in MiXCR, with one record for every CDR3 protein. The sample holds 550,000 to 700,000 distinct CDR3 sequences, 25% to 30% seen once. The sample comprised blood. The receptors were sampled from a woman in her 70s in good health. Each CDR3 is given with its conserved first and last residue. A D gene is named only where the DNA matches it firmly. For some rows the clone size is stated as once, few or many, or as a class when expanded; others skip it.

CDR3 DNA: TGTGCCAGCAGCTCACATCCAGGGGATGGCTACACCTTC
CDR3 protein: CASSSHPGDGYTF
V gene: TRBV5-6
J gene: TRBJ1-2
D gene: NA
clone size: NA

CDR3 DNA: TGCGCCAGCAGCCAAGGGAGCCAAGGCCGCCGGATGAACACTGAAGCTTTCTTT
CDR3 protein: CASSQGSQGRRMNTEAFF
V gene: TRBV4-1
J gene: TRBJ1-1
D gene: NA
clone size: NA

CDR3 DNA: TGTGCCAGCAGTCGACAGACATTGAACACTGAAGCTTTCTTT
CDR3 protein: CASSRQTLNTEAFF
V gene: TRBV6-6
J gene: TRBJ1-1
D gene: NA
clone size: NA

CDR3 DNA: TGTGCCAGTAGCACCTGGGGGGACAGGGACCAAGAGGCCCAGTACTTC
CDR3 protein: CASSTWGDRDQEAQYF
V gene: TRBV19
J gene: TRBJ2-5
D gene: TRBD1
clone size: NA

CDR3 DNA: TGCGCCAGCAGCTTGGCCGGGACAGGGGACGAGCAGTACTTC
CDR3 protein: CASSLAGTGDEQYF
V gene: TRBV5-1
J gene: TRBJ2-7
D gene: TRBD1
clone size: NA

CDR3 DNA: TGTGCCAGCAGACGGGAAGGGAACACTGAAGCTTTCTTT
CDR3 protein: CASRREGNTEAFF
V gene: TRBV6-6
J gene: TRBJ1-1
D gene: NA
clone size: few

CDR3 DNA: TGTGCCAGCAGCAAAGATCGGGTTTGCGGCACTGAAGCTTTCTTT
CDR3 protein: CASSKDRVCGTEAFF
V gene: TRBV21-1
J gene: TRBJ1-1
D gene: NA
clone size: NA

CDR3 DNA: TGTGCCACCAGCAGAACAACAGGGGGCGGACAGACCCAGTACTTC
CDR3 protein: CATSRTTGGGQTQYF
V gene: TRBV15
J gene: TRBJ2-5
D gene: TRBD1
clone size: few

CDR3 DNA: TGTGCCAGCATCCCGTGGGGTCTCGACACCGGGGAGCTGTTTTTT
CDR3 protein: CASIPWGLDTGELFF
V gene: TRBV7-9
J gene: TRBJ2-2
D gene: NA
clone size: once

CDR3 DNA: TGCGCCAGCAGCTCAACCGGGACAGGACCAGAGACCCAGTACTTC
CDR3 protein: CASSSTGTGPETQYF
V gene: TRBV5-1
J gene: TRBJ2-5
D gene: TRBD1
clone size: many

CDR3 DNA: TGTGCCAGCAGCGGGCAGGCGGGAGAAAAACTGTTTTTT
CDR3 protein: CASSGQAGEKLFF
V gene: TRBV5-4
J gene: TRBJ1-4
D gene: NA
clone size: NA

CDR3 DNA: TGTGCCAGCAACAGAAAACTAGCGGGTGTCTCGTACCAAGAGACCCAGTACTTC
CDR3 protein: CASNRKLAGVSYQETQYF
V gene: TRBV5-4
J gene: TRBJ2-5
D gene: TRBD2
clone size: NA

CDR3 DNA: TGTGCCAGCAGCTTGAGGATTAGCGGGAGACATGAGCAGTTCTTC
CDR3 protein: CASSLRISGRHEQFF
V gene: TRBV7-2
J gene: TRBJ2-1
D gene: TRBD2
clone size: NA

CDR3 DNA: TGTGCCAGCAGCTGGGCAGGGGGCCCTCAGCCCCAGCATTTT
CDR3 protein: CASSWAGGPQPQHF
V gene: TRBV7-3
J gene: TRBJ1-5
D gene: TRBD1
clone size: NA

CDR3 DNA: TGTGCCATCCAGGGTTCGGCCCGAAGGGAGCTGTTTTTT
CDR3 protein: CAIQGSARRELFF
V gene: TRBV7-2
J gene: TRBJ2-2
D gene: NA
clone size: NA

CDR3 DNA: TGCAGTGCTAGGTCACGGGGAAGCACAGATACGCAGTATTTT
CDR3 protein: CSARSRGSTDTQYF
V gene: TRBV20-1
J gene: TRBJ2-3
D gene: NA
clone size: NA

CDR3 DNA: TGTGCCAGCAGCTTAGCTCTAGCGGGGGTTTACAATGAGCAGTTCTTC
CDR3 protein: CASSLALAGVYNEQFF
V gene: TRBV7-9
J gene: TRBJ2-1
D gene: TRBD2
clone size: NA

CDR3 DNA: TGTGCCAGCACTCCAGGGGACAGGGCCTACGAGCAGTACTTC
CDR3 protein: CASTPGDRAYEQYF
V gene: TRBV12-3/TRBV12-4
J gene: TRBJ2-7
D gene: TRBD1
clone size: few

CDR3 DNA: TGTGCCAGCACCCACTCCTCCAATGAGCAGTTCTTC
CDR3 protein: CASTHSSNEQFF
V gene: TRBV7-9
J gene: TRBJ2-1
D gene: NA
clone size: few

CDR3 DNA: TGCAGCGTTGAAGATGGCCTAGCGGGAATCAATGAGCAGTTCTTC
CDR3 protein: CSVEDGLAGINEQFF
V gene: TRBV29-1
J gene: TRBJ2-1
D gene: TRBD2
clone size: few

CDR3 DNA: TGTGCCAGCAGTTACTATGGTGATTCGGCCAAAAACATTCAGTACTTC
CDR3 protein: CASSYYGDSAKNIQYF
V gene: TRBV6-2/TRBV6-3
J gene: TRBJ2-4
D gene: NA
clone size: few

CDR3 DNA: TGCAGCGTTGGAGGCGCGGAATTCTATGGCTACACCTTC
CDR3 protein: CSVGGAEFYGYTF
V gene: TRBV29-1
J gene: TRBJ1-2
D gene: NA
clone size: few

CDR3 DNA: TGTGCCAGCAGTTCGTACAGCGGCCCTACCGAGCAGTACTTC
CDR3 protein: CASSSYSGPTEQYF
V gene: TRBV11-2
J gene: TRBJ2-7
D gene: NA
clone size: NA

CDR3 DNA: TGTGCCAGCAGCGCGGACAGGGCGGGGGGGTACGAGCAGTACTTC
CDR3 protein: CASSADRAGGYEQYF
V gene: TRBV9
J gene: TRBJ2-7
D gene: NA
clone size: NA

CDR3 DNA: TGCAGTGCAGACCCGGGACTAGCGGGGGGACCACGGGATACGCAGTATTTT
CDR3 protein: CSADPGLAGGPRDTQYF
V gene: TRBV20-1
J gene: TRBJ2-3
D gene: TRBD2
clone size: few

CDR3 DNA: TGTGCCAGCAGCTTCGATTACCAAGAGACCCAGTACTTC
CDR3 protein: CASSFDYQETQYF
V gene: TRBV13
J gene: TRBJ2-5
D gene: NA
clone size: few

CDR3 DNA: TGCAGTGCTAGAGGCGCTGCAGGTAGGGGCTACACCTTC
CDR3 protein: CSARGAAGRGYTF
V gene: TRBV20-1
J gene: TRBJ1-2
D gene: NA
clone size: NA

CDR3 DNA: TGCAGTGCTCCGGCCAGTTGGCGCCAAGAGACCCAGTACTTC
CDR3 protein: CSAPASWRQETQYF
V gene: TRBV20-1
J gene: TRBJ2-5
D gene: NA
clone size: few

CDR3 DNA: TGCAGCGTTGCCAAACAGGGGCTGAACACTGAAGCTTTCTTT
CDR3 protein: CSVAKQGLNTEAFF
V gene: TRBV29-1
J gene: TRBJ1-1
D gene: TRBD1
clone size: few